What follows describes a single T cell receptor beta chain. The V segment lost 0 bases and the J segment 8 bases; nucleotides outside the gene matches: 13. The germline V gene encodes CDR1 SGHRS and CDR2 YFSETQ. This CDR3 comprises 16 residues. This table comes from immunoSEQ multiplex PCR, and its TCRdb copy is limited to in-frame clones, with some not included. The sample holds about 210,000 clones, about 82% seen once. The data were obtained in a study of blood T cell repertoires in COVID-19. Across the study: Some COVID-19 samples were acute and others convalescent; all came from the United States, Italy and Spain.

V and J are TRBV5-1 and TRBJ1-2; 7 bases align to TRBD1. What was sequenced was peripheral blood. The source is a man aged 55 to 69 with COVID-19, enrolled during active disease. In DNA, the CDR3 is TGCGCCAGCAGCTTGGCAACGACAGGGCTTCGTGGAGGCTACACCTTC. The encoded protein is CASSLATTGLRGGYTF.